This T cell receptor (beta chain) was identified during a study of Graves' ophthalmopathy and Graves' hyperthyroidism. The study's findings and limits: Most expanded thyroid clonotypes above 0.001 frequency also appeared in blood.

The germline V gene has CDR1 DFQATT and CDR2 SNEGSKA (reference sequence). Trimming left V 5 bases short and J 2 bases short, with 10 bases between. The CDR3 length is 13 residues. This clonotype was counted only a few times. What it recognizes is unknown. Researchers took RNA transcripts and amplified TCR beta CDR3 regions from them. The workflow started with a first-round RT-PCR run with HTBI primers and then moved on to a second-round multiplex PCR. TCRdb recomputed calls from the multiplex PCR reads with MiXCR, one row per CDR3 protein. The profile shows some 750,000 distinct CDR3 sequences, roughly two fifths of them singletons. Ophthalmopathy donors were characterized by moderate-to-severe activity, CAS of at least 3, NOSPECS of at least 4, and duration under 3 months. Patients were excluded if they had other autoimmune diseases or uncontrolled infections, and likewise if pregnancy or lactation applied. PBMCs stemmed from around 9.1 ml of fresh peripheral blood.

The source material was peripheral blood. V and J are TRBV20-1 and TRBJ1-5; a weak D match, TRBD1 (6 bases). The TCR comes from an adult man with Graves' ophthalmopathy. In DNA, the CDR3 is TGCAGTGCTTACAGGGTGGGCAATCAGCCCCAGCATTTT. Translated: CSAYRVGNQPQHF.